The clone carrying this TCR beta chain has a count of ten or more. As yet, its antigen is unknown. This sample stems from a study of CD8 T cells in ankylosing spondylitis. Libraries for TCR beta were made by quantitative 5'-RACE with molecular barcodes. TCRdb fed the 5' RACE reads into MiXCR, producing one record per CDR3 protein. The sample lists about 140,000 distinct CDR3 sequences, around 7.9% occurring once. Trimming removed 5 bases at V and 2 bases at J, with 23 bases between. The CDR3 totals 18 residues. CDR1 SGHTA and CDR2 FQGTGA come from the germline V gene. Study-wide points: Disease-linked clones were reportedly significantly enriched in matched ankylosing spondylitis synovial fluid.

The sequence was obtained from a female donor with ankylosing spondylitis or in good health (not recorded which). The chain recombines TRBV7-3 with TRBJ2-3, with no clear D. Material: blood, either unsorted or a sorted T cell fraction (not recorded which). As DNA, the CDR3 is TGTGCCAGCAGCCCCTCCCCGACCCGGCCGATTATCACAGATACGCAGTATTTT. It codes for CASSPSPTRPIITDTQYF.